What follows are 18 T cell receptor beta chains derived from one specimen sequenced in a study of synovial regulatory T cells in juvenile arthritis. Generated by immunoSEQ multiplex PCR, the TCRdb table keeps only in-frame clones and is missing some. Here the sample table reports 7,500 to 10,000 clones. The sequenced sample consisted of Treg cells from blood. Subset of the sample: remaining (HLA-DR-negative) circulating blood Treg cells. All receptors derive from a donor aged 2-30 years with juvenile idiopathic arthritis.

J is TRBJ1-1 and V is TRBV11-2. CDR1 SGHAT and CDR2 FQNNGV come from the germline V gene. CDR3 length: 17 residues. There is no recorded DNA. Here the CDR3 reads CASSLDLFTRLNTEAFF.

The rearrangement uses TRBV6-1 and TRBJ2-5. Germline values: CDR1 MNHNS, CDR2 SASEGT. The CDR3 loop spans 12 amino acids. DNA was not recorded. CDR3 loop: CASSEQGETQYF.

The CDR3 sequence: CASSFRRTGGADTEAFF. The chain couples TRBV5-6 to TRBJ1-1; without DNA, the TCRdb call of TRBD1 cannot be checked. The germline V gene encodes CDR1 SGHDT and CDR2 YYEEEE. This CDR3 spans 17 amino acids. The DNA sequence is not available.

The chain links TRBV5-6 to TRBJ1-2. Germline CDR1 reads SGHDT; CDR2 reads YYEEEE. This CDR3 has 14 amino acids. No nucleotide data were recorded. CDR3: CASSLLRGSYGYTF.

This sequence joins TRBV6-1 and TRBJ2-7; TCRdb proposes TRBD2, but this gene call is untestable without DNA. This CDR3 has 14 residues. Only the protein is on record. Germline loops: CDR1 MNHNS, CDR2 SASEGT. The CDR3 reads CASNLVPGGHEQYF.

The chain joins TRBV4-2 to TRBJ2-2. Germline CDR1 and CDR2: LGHNA and YNFKEQ. CDR3 size: 15 residues. Only the protein is available. The CDR3 region is CASSQVGFDTGELFF.

The rearrangement uses TRBV5-6 and TRBJ2-2; TCRdb outputs TRBD2, but without DNA this stays unchecked. Looked up from germline, CDR1 is SGHDT and CDR2 is YYEEEE. The CDR3 has 15 residues. The nucleotide record is missing. This CDR3 reads CASSLGLANTGELFF. Full variable domain (missing parts from reference TRBV5-6 and TRBJ2-2): DAGVTQSPTHLIKTRGQQVTLRCSPKSGHDTVSWYQQALGQGPQFIFQYYEEEERQRGNFPDRFSGHQFPNYSSELNVNALLLGDSALYLCASSLGLANTGELFFGEGSRLTVL.

The chain couples TRBV5-6 to TRBJ2-7; no DNA is available, so the TRBD1 call from TCRdb remains unchecked. Looked up from germline, CDR1 is SGHDT and CDR2 is YYEEEE. CDR3 size: 14 residues. There is no recorded DNA. CDR3 in amino acids: CASSLARGWGEQYF.

The chain combines TRBV7-2 with TRBJ2-3. CDR1 and CDR2 (germline): SGHTA, FQGNSA. The CDR3 runs 16 residues. DNA was not recorded. The CDR3 spells CASTRWGRSSTDTQYF.

V gene TRBV6-5 combines with J gene TRBJ2-3. There are 15 residues in the CDR3. A DNA sequence was not provided. Germline V gene lookup returns CDR1 MNHEY and CDR2 SVGAGI. CDR3 loop: CASSYKSGTTDTQYF.

The chain has TRBV6-1 and TRBJ1-5. Germline V CDR1 and CDR2: MNHNS, SASEGT. The CDR3 covers 14 residues. The DNA is unrecorded. CDR3 in amino acids: CASSRGYSNQPQHF.

CDR3 in amino acids: CASSTLDRTLETQYF. The chain joins TRBV5-6 to TRBJ2-5; TCRdb's assignment of TRBD1 cannot be checked, as there is no DNA. The CDR3 consists of 15 residues. The entry carries no DNA sequence. Germline V gene sequence: CDR1 SGHDT, CDR2 YYEEEE.

The chain employs TRBV7-9 and TRBJ1-2. From germline, CDR1 is SEHNR and CDR2 FQNEAQ (reference sequence). CDR3 length: 11 residues. No DNA sequence was recorded. The CDR3 here is CASSYAYGYTF.

V is TRBV6-1 and J is TRBJ2-7; TCRdb lists TRBD2, though no DNA is available to test this call. The germline CDR1 and CDR2 sequences are MNHNS and SASEGT. The CDR3 covers 13 residues. There is no recorded DNA. The CDR3 sequence: CASRGLTGTLEYF.

V and J are TRBV7-8 and TRBJ2-1; TCRdb gives TRBD2 as the D gene, but with no DNA this cannot be confirmed. From germline, CDR1 is SGHVS and CDR2 FQNEAQ. This CDR3 contains 18 residues. DNA for this receptor is not on file. The chain's CDR3 is CASSLPPGLAGSYNEQFF.

The chain links TRBV10-3 to TRBJ2-7; TCRdb indicates TRBD1, and absent DNA this call remains unverified. The germline V gene encodes CDR1 ENHRY and CDR2 SYGVKD. This CDR3 contains 16 residues. DNA is not recorded here. The CDR3 sequence is CAISESRAGTGGFLYF.

This chain connects TRBV7-9 to TRBJ1-2. The CDR3 has 14 residues. Only the protein sequence is given. The V gene's germline CDR1 is SEHNR and CDR2 FQNEAQ (reference sequence). The CDR3 loop reads CASSLMGANYGYTF.

J is TRBJ1-2 and V is TRBV10-3; no DNA is available, so the TRBD1 call from TCRdb remains unchecked. This CDR3 has 13 amino acids. DNA is not recorded here. Germline values: CDR1 ENHRY, CDR2 SYGVKD. The CDR3 loop is CAIGTGAAFGYTF.